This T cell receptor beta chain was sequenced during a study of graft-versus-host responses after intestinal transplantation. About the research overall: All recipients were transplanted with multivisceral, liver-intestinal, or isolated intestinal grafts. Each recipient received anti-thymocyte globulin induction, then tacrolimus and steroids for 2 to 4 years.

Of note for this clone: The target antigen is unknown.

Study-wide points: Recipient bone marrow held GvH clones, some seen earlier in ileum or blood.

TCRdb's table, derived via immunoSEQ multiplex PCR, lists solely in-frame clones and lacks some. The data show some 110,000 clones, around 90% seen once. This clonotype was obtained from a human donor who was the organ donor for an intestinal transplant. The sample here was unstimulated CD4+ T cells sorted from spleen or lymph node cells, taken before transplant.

CDR3 in amino acids: CASSLGASGNTIYF. CDR3 nucleotide sequence: TGTGCCAGCAGCTTGGGGGCCAGCGGAAACACCATATATTTT. The V gene is TRBV5-4, the J gene TRBJ1-3, with no clear D. Trimming cost V 0 bases and J 4 bases, with 8 bases left between them. The CDR3 totals 14 residues. Germline V gene lookup returns CDR1 SGHNT and CDR2 YYREEE (reference sequence).